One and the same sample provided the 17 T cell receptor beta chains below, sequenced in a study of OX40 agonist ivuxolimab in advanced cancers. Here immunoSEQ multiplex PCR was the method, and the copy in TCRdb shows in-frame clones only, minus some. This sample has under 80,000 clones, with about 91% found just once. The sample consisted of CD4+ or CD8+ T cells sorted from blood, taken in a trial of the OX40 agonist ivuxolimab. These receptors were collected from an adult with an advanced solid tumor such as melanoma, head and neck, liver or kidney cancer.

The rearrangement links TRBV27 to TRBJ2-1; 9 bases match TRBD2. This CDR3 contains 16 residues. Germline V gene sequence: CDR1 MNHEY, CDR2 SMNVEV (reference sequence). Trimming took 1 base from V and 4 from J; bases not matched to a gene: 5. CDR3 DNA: TGTGCCAGCAGTTTATGGTCGACTAGCGGTTACAATGAGCAGTTCTTC. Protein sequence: CASSLWSTSGYNEQFF.

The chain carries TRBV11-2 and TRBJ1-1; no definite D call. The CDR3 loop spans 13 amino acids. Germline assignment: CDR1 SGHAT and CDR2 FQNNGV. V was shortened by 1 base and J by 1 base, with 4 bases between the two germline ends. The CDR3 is CASSLGGNTEAFF. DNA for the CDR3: TGTGCCAGCAGCTTAGGCGGGAACACTGAAGCTTTCTTT.

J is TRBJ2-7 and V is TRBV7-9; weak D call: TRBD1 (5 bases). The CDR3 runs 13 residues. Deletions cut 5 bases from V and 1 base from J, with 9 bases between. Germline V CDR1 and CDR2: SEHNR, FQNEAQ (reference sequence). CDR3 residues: CASSVKGSYEQYF. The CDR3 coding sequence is TGTGCCAGCAGCGTAAAGGGGTCCTACGAGCAGTACTTC.

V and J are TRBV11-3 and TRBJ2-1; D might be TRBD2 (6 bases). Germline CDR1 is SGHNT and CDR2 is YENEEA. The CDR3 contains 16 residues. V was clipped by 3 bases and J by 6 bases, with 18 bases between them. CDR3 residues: CASSLRPASASNEQFF. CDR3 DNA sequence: TGTGCCAGCAGCTTGAGGCCGGCTAGCGCCTCCAATGAGCAGTTCTTC. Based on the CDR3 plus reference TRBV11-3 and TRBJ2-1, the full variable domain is EAGVVQSPRYKIIEKKQPVAFWCNPISGHNTLYWYLQNLGQGPELLIRYENEEAVDDSQLPKDRFSAERLKGVDSTLKIQPAELGDSAVYLCASSLRPASASNEQFFGPGTRLTVL.

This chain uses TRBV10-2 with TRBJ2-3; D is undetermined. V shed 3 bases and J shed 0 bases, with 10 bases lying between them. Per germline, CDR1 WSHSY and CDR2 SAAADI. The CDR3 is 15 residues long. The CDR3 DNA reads TGCGCCAGCAGTGACCCTTTTGCTAGCACAGATACGCAGTATTTT. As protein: CASSDPFASTDTQYF.

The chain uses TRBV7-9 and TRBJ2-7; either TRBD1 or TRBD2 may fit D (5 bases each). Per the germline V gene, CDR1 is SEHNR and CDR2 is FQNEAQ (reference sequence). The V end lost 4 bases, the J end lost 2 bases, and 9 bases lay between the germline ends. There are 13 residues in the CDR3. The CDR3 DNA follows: TGTGCCAGCAGCTGGGACCCAACCTACGAGCAGTACTTC. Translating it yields CASSWDPTYEQYF.

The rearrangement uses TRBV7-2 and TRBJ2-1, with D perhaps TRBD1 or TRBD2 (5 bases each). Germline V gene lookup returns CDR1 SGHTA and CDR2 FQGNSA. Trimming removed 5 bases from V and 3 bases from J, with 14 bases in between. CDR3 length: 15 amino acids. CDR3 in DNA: TGTGCCAGCAGCCCCAGGGACGGGATCTACAATGAGCAGTTCTTC. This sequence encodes CASSPRDGIYNEQFF.

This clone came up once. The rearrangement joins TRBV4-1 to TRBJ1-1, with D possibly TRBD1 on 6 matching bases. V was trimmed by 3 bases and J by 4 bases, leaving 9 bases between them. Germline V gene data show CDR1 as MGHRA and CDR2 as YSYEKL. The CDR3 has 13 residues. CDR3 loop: CASSHRTATEAFF. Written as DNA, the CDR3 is TGCGCCAGCAGCCATAGGACAGCCACTGAAGCTTTCTTT.

In DNA form, the CDR3 reads TGTGCCAGCAGTTTTGTAGGGGGGCAGAGAGAAAAACTGTTTTTT. Its protein is CASSFVGGQREKLFF. The chain is built from TRBV28 and TRBJ1-4; TRBD1 is a possible D gene (6 bases). CDR3 length equals 15 residues. Germline values: CDR1 MDHEN, CDR2 SYDVKM. Trimming removed 3 bases from V and 8 bases from J, with 16 bases in between.

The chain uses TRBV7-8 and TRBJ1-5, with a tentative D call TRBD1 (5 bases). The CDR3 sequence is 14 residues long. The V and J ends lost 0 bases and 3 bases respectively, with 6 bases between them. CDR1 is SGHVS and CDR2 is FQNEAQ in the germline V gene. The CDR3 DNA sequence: TGTGCCAGCAGCTTAGCAGGGACCAATCAGCCCCAGCATTTT. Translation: CASSLAGTNQPQHF.

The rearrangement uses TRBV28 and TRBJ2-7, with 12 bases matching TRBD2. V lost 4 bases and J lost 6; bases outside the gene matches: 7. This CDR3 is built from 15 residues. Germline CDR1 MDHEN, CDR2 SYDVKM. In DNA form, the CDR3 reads TGTGCCAGCAGTTCTCGACTAGCGGGAGCAGGCGAGCAGTACTTC. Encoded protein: CASSSRLAGAGEQYF.

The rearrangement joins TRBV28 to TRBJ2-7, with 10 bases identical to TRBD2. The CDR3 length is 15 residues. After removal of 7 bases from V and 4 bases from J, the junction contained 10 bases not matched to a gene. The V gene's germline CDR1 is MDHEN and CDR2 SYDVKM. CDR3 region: CASKYVTSGKYEQYF. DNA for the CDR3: TGTGCCAGCAAATACGTTACTAGCGGGAAGTACGAGCAGTACTTC.

The CDR3 DNA reads TGCAGCGCCAACGGGGCCGATGGCTACACCTTC. It codes for CSANGADGYTF. The chain uses TRBV29-1 and TRBJ1-2, with D possibly matching TRBD1 (5 bases). The V gene lost 7 bases and the J gene lost 6 bases, with 12 bases spanning the gap. CDR3 size: 11 residues. Germline CDR1 SQVTM, CDR2 ANQGSEA.

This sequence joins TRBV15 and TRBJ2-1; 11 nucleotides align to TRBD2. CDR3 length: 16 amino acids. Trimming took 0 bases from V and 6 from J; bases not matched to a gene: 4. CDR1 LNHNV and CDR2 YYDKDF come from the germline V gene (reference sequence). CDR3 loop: CATSRDRTSGSNEQFF. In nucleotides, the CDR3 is TGTGCCACCAGCAGAGATCGCACTAGCGGGAGCAATGAGCAGTTCTTC.

CDR3 loop: CASRGAGQGVVGELFF. CDR3 coding DNA: TGTGCCAGCCGAGGAGCCGGACAGGGGGTGGTCGGGGAGCTGTTTTTT. The chain employs TRBV28 and TRBJ2-2; 10 bases fit TRBD1. Trimming removed 8 bases from V and 7 bases from J; junction bases left unmatched: 13. The CDR3 loop spans 16 amino acids. CDR1 is MDHEN, CDR2 SYDVKM, per germline.

The CDR3 nucleotides are TGTGCCAGCAGCTTAGGACTAGCGGGAGACACCGGGGAGCTGTTTTTT. Its translation: CASSLGLAGDTGELFF. V is TRBV7-3 and J is TRBJ2-2; the match to TRBD2 covers 13 bases. Trimming cost V 2 bases and J 3 bases; bases outside gene matches: 0. The germline V gene has CDR1 SGHTA and CDR2 FQGTGA. The CDR3 totals 16 residues.

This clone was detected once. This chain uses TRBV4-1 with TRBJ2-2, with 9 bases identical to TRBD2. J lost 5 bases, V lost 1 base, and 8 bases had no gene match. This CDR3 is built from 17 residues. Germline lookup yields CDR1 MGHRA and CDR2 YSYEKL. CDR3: CASSQVVAGARTGELFF. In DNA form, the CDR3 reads TGCGCCAGCAGCCAAGTGGTAGCGGGAGCGCGGACCGGGGAGCTGTTTTTT.